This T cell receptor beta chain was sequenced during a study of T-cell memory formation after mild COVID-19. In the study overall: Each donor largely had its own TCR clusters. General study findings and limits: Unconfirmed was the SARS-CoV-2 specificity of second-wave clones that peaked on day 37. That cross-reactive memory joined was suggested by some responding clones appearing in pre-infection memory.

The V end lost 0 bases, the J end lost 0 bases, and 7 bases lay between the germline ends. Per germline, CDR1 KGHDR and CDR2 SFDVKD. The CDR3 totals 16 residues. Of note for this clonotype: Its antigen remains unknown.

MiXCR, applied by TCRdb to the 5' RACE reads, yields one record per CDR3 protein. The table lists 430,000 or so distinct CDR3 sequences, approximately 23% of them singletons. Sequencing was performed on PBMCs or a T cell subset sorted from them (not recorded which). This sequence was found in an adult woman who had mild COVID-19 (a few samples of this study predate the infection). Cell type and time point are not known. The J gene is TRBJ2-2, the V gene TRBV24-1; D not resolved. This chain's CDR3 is CATSDLQGPNTGELFF. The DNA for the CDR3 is TGTGCCACCAGTGATTTGCAAGGGCCGAACACCGGGGAGCTGTTTTTT.